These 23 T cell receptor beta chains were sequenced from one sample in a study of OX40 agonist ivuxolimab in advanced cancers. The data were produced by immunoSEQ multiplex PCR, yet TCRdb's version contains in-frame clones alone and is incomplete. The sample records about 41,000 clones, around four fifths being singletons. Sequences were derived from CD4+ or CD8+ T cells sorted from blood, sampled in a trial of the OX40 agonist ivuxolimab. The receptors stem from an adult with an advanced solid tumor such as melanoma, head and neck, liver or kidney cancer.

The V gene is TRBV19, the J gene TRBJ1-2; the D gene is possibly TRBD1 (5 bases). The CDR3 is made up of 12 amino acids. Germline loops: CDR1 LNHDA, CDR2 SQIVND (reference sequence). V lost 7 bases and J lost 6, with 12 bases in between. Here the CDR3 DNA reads TGTGCCAGTAAATGGGGCAGCAATGGCTACACCTTC. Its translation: CASKWGSNGYTF.

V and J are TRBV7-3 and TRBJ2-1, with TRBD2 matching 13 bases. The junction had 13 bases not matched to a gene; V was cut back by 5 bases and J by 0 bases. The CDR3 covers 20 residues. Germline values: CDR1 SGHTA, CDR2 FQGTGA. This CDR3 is CASSGRSTSGRASSYNEQFF. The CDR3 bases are TGTGCCAGCAGCGGTCGCTCAACTAGCGGGAGGGCCAGCTCCTACAATGAGCAGTTCTTC.

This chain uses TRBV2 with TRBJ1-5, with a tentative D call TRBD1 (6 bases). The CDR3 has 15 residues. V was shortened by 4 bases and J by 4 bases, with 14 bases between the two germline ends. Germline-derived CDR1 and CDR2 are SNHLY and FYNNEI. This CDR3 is CASSAEGVNNQPQHF. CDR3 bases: TGTGCCAGCAGTGCCGAGGGGGTGAATAATCAGCCCCAGCATTTT.

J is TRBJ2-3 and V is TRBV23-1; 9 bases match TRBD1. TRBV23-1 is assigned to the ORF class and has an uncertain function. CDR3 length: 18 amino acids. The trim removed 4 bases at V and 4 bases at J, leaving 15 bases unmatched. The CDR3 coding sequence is TGCGCCAGCAGTCTGGGAGTTGTACGGGACAGGGCCCCAGATACGCAGTATTTT. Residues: CASSLGVVRDRAPDTQYF.

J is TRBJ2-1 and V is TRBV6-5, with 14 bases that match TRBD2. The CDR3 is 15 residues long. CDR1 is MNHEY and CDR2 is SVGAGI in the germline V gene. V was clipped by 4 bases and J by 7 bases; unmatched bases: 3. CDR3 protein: CASSSGTSGSNEQFF. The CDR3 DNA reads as TGTGCCAGCAGTTCCGGGACTAGCGGGAGTAATGAGCAGTTCTTC.

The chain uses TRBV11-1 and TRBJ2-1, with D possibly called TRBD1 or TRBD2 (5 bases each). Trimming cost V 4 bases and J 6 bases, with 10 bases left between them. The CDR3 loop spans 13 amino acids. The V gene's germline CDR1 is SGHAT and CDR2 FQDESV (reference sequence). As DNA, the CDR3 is TGTGCCAGCAGCTCCCGGGGCCGCAATGAGCAGTTCTTC. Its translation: CASSSRGRNEQFF.

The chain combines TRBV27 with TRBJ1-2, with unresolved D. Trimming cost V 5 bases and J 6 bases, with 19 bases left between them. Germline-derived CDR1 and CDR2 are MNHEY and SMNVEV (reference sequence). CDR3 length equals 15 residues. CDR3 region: CASSPGAGEGDGYTF. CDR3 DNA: TGTGCCAGCAGTCCCGGCGCCGGTGAGGGTGATGGCTACACCTTC.

CDR3 DNA: TGTGCCAGCAGTCCCAGGGTTTGGAATTCACCCCTCCACTTT. This codes for CASSPRVWNSPLHF. This chain links TRBV27 with TRBJ1-6; D may be TRBD1 (5 bases). The CDR3 extends over 14 amino acids. V was pared by 5 bases and J by 7 bases, with 12 bases between. Germline-derived CDR1 and CDR2 are MNHEY and SMNVEV (reference sequence).

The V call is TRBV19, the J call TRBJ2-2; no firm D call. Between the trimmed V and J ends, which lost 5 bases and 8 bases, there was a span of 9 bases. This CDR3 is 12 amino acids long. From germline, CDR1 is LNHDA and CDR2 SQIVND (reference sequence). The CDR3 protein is CASSRGPGELFF. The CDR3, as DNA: TGTGCCAGTAGTCGTGGACCTGGGGAGCTGTTTTTT.

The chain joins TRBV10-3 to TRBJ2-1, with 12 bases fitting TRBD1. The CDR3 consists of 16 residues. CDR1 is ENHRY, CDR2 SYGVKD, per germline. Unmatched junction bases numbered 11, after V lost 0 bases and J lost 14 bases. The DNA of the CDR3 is TGTGCCATCAGTGAGTCAGCGACGGGACAGGGGGCGATGGAGTTCTTC. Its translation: CAISESATGQGAMEFF.

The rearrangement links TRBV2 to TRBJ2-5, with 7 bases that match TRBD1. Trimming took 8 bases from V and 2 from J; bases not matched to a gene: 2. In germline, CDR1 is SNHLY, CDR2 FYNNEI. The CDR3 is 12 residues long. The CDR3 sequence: CASGTEQETQYF. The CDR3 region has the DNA TGTGCCAGCGGGACAGAACAAGAGACCCAGTACTTC.

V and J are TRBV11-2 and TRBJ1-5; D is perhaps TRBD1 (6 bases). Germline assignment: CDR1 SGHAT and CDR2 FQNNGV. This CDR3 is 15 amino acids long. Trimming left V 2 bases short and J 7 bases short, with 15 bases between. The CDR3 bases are TGTGCCAGCAGCTTAACTACAGGGTCCAACCAGCCCCAGCATTTT. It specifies CASSLTTGSNQPQHF.

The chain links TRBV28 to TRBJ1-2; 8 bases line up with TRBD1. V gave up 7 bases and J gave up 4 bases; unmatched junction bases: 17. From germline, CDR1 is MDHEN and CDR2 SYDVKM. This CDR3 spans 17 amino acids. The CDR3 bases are TGTGCCAGCACCAGAGGGCGCAGGGGGCGTTGGATCTATGGCTACACCTTC. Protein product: CASTRGRRGRWIYGYTF.

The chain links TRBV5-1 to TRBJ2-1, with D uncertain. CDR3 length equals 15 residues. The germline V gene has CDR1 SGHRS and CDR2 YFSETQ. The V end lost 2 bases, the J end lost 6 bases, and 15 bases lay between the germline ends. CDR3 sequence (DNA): TGCGCCAGCAGCTTAGACTCCCAACTACGCAATGAGCAGTTCTTC. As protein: CASSLDSQLRNEQFF.

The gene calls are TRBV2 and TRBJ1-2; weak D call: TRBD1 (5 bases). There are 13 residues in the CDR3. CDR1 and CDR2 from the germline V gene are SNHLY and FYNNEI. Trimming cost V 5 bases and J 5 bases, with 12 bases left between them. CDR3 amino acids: CASSTRDPYGYTF. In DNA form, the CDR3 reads TGTGCCAGCAGTACACGGGACCCTTATGGCTACACCTTC.

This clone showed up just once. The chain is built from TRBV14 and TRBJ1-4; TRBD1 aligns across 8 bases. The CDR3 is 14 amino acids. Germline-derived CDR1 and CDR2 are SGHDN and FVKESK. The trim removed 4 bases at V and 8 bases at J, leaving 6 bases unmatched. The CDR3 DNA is TGTGCCAGCAGCCCGGACAGGGTAAACGAAAAACTGTTTTTT. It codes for CASSPDRVNEKLFF.

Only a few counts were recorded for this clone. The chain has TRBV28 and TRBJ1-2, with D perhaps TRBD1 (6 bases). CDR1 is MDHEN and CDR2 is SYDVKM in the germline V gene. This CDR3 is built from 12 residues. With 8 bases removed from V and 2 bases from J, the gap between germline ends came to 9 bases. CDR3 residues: CASEDRNYGYTF. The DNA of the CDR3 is TGTGCCAGCGAGGACAGAAACTATGGCTACACCTTC.

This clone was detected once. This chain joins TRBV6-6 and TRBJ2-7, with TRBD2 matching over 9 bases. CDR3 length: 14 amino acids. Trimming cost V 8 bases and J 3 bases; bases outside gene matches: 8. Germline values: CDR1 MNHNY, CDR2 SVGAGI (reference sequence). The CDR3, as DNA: TGTGCCAGCGTGTTGGGGACTAGCCACTACGAGCAGTACTTC. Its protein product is CASVLGTSHYEQYF.

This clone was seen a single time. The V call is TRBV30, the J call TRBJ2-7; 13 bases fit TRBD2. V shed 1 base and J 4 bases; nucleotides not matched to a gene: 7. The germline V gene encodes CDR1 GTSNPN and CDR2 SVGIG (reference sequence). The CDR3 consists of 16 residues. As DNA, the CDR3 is TGTGCCTGGAGTGCCCTAGGACTAGCGGGAGTATACGAGCAGTACTTC. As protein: CAWSALGLAGVYEQYF.

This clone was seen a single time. CDR3 protein: CASSFSSGRAWVTGELFF. The CDR3 DNA is TGTGCCAGCTCATTTTCTAGCGGGAGGGCCTGGGTCACCGGGGAGCTGTTTTTT. This sequence joins TRBV18 and TRBJ2-2, with 12 bases lining up with TRBD2. V shed 5 bases, J shed 4 bases, and the junction held 11 bases outside the gene matches. The CDR3 has 18 residues. Germline values: CDR1 KGHSH, CDR2 LQKENI.

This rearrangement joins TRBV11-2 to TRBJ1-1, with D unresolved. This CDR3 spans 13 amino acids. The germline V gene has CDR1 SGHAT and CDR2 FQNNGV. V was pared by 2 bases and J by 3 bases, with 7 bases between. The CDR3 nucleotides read TGTGCCAGCAGCTTACCAGGTTACACTGAAGCTTTCTTT. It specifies CASSLPGYTEAFF.

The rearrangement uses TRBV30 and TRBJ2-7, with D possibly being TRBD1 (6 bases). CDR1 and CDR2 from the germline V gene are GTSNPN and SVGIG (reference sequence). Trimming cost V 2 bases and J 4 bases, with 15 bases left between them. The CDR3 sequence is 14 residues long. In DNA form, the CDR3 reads TGTGCCTGGAGTTTCGGACAGATTCCTTACGAGCAGTACTTC. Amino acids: CAWSFGQIPYEQYF.

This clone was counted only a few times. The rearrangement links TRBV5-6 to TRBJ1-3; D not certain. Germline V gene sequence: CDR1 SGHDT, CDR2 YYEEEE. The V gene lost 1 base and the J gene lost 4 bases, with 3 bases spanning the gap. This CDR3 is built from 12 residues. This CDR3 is CASSLTGNTIYF. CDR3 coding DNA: TGTGCCAGCAGCTTGACCGGAAACACCATATATTTT.